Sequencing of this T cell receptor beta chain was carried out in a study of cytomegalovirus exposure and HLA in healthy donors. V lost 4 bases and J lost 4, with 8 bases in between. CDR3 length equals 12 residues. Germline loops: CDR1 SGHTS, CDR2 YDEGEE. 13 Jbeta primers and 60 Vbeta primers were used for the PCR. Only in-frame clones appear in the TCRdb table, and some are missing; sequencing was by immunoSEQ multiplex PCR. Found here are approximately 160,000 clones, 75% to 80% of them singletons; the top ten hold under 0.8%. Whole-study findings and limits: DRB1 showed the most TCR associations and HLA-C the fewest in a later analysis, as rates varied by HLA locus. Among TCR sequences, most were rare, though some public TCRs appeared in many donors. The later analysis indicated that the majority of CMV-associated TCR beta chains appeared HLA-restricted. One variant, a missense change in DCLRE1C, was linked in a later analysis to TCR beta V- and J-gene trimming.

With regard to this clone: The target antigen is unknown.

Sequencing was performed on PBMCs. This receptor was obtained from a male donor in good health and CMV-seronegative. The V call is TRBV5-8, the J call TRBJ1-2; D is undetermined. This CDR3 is CASSRGLYGYTF. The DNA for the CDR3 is TGTGCCAGCAGCCGAGGACTCTATGGCTACACCTTC.